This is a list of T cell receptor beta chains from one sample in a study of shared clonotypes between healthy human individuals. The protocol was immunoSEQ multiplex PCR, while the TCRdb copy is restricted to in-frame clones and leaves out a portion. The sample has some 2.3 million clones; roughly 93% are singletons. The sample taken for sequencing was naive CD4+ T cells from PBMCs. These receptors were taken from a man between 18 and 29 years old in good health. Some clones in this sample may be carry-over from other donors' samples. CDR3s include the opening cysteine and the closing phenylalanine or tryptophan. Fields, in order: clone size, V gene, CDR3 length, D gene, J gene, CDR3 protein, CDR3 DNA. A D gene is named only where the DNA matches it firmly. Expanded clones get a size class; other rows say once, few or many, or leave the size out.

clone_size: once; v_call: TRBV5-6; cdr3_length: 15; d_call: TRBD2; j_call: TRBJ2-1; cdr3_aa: CASSAPGLATREQFF; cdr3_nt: TGTGCCAGCAGCGCCCCGGGACTAGCGACAAGGGAGCAGTTCTTC
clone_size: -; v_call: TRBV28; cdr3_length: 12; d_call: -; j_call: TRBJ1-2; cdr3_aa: CASSPEATGYTF; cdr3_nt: TGTGCCAGCAGCCCTGAGGCTACCGGCTACACCTTC
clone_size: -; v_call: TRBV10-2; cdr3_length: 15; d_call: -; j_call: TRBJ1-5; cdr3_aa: CASSEQGTGNQPQHF; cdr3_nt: TGCGCCAGCAGTGAACAGGGAACGGGCAATCAGCCCCAGCATTTT
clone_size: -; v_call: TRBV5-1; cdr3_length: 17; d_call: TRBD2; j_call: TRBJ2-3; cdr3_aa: CASSPLAGLAGGDTQYF; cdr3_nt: TGCGCCAGCAGCCCACTCGCCGGGCTAGCGGGAGGAGATACGCAGTATTTT
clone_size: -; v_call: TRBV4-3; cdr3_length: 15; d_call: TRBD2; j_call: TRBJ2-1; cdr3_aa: CASGYSTSGTNEQFF; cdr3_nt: TGCGCCAGCGGATATTCGACTAGCGGGACTAATGAGCAGTTCTTC
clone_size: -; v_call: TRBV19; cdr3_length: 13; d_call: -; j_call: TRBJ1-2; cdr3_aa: CASSPGGLYGYTF; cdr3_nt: TGTGCCAGTAGCCCCGGGGGGCTGTATGGCTACACCTTC
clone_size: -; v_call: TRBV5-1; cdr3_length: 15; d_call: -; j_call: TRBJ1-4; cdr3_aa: CASRRAGPKNEKLFF; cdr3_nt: TGCGCCAGCAGGCGGGCCGGGCCAAAGAATGAAAAACTGTTTTTT
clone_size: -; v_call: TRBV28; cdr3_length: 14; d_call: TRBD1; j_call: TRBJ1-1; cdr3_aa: CASSSTGRSTEAFF; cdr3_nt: TGTGCCAGCAGTTCGACAGGGAGGTCCACTGAAGCTTTCTTT
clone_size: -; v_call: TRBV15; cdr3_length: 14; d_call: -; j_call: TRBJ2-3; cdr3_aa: CATSRGGYTDTQYF; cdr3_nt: TGTGCCACCAGCAGAGGCGGATACACAGATACGCAGTATTTT
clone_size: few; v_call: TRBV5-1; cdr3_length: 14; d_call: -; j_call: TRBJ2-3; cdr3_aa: CASSLDRGTDTQYF; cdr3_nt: TGCGCCAGCAGCTTGGACAGAGGCACAGATACGCAGTATTTT
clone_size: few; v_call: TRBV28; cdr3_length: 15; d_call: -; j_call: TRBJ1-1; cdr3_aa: CASSPPGTQNTEAFF; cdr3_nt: TGTGCCAGCAGTCCCCCCGGGACACAGAACACTGAAGCTTTCTTT
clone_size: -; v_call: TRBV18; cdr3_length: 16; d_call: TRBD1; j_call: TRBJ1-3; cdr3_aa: CASSPGQANFGNTIYF; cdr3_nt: TGTGCCAGCTCACCGGGACAGGCCAACTTCGGTAACACCATATATTTT
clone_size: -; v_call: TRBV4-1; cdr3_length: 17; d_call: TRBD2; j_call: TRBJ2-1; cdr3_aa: CASSQDRWTSGRSEQFF; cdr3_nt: TGCGCCAGCAGCCAAGATCGTTGGACTAGCGGGAGATCTGAGCAGTTCTTC
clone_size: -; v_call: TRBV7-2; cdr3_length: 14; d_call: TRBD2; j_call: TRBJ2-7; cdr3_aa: CASSQLAGGYEQYF; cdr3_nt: TGTGCCAGCAGCCAACTAGCGGGAGGGTACGAGCAGTACTTC
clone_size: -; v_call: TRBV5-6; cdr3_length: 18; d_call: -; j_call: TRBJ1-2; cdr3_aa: CASSSFVGGTLEGYGYTF; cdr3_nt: TGTGCCAGCAGTAGCTTTGTCGGCGGGACACTCGAGGGCTATGGCTACACCTTC
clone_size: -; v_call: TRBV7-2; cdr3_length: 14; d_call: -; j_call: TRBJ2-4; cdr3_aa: CASSFDRGVDIQYF; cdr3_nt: TGTGCCAGCAGCTTCGATCGGGGTGTGGACATTCAGTACTTC
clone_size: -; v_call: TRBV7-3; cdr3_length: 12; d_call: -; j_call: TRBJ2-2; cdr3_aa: CASSPPTGELFF; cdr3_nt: TGTGCCAGCAGCCCTCCCACCGGGGAGCTGTTTTTT
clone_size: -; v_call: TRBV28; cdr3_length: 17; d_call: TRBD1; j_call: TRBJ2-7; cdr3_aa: CASSLSRGRAGWLEQYF; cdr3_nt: TGTGCCAGCAGTTTATCAAGGGGGCGCGCGGGTTGGCTCGAGCAGTACTTC
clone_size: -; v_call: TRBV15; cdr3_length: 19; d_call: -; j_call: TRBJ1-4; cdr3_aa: CATSRTLPPSGGGNEKLFF; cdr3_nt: TGTGCCACCAGCAGAACTCTGCCCCCCTCGGGAGGGGGTAATGAAAAACTGTTTTTT
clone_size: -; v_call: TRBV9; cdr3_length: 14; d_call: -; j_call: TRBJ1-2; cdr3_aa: CASTELRGNYGYTF; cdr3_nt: TGTGCCAGCACCGAACTGAGGGGTAACTATGGCTACACCTTC
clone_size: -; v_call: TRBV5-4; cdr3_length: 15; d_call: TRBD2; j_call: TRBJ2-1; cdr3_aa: CASSRLAGGSDEQFF; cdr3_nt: TGTGCCAGCAGCCGACTAGCGGGAGGGTCCGATGAGCAGTTCTTC
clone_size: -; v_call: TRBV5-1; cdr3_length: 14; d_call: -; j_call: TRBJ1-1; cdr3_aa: CASSAFGGTNEAFF; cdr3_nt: TGCGCCAGCAGCGCCTTTGGGGGGACAAATGAAGCTTTCTTT
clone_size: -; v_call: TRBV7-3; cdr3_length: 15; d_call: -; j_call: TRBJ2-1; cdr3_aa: CASSLNSVRHGEQFF; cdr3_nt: TGTGCCAGCAGCTTAAATTCCGTCCGGCACGGTGAGCAGTTCTTC
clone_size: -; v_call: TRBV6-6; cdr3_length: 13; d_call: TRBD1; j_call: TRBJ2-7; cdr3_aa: CASRQGAGNEQYF; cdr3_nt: TGTGCCAGCAGACAGGGGGCGGGAAACGAGCAGTACTTC
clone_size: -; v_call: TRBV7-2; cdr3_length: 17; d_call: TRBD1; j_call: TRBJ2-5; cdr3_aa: CASSIPIPTGGRETQYF; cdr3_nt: TGTGCCAGCAGCATACCCATTCCTACAGGGGGCAGGGAGACCCAGTACTTC
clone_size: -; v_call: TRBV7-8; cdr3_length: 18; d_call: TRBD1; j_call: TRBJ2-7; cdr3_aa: CASKEGRSVGQGAYEQYF; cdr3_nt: TGTGCCAGCAAGGAAGGGCGTTCAGTTGGGCAGGGGGCCTACGAGCAGTACTTC
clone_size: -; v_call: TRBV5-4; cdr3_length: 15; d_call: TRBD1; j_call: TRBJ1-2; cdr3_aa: CASSPQGGQAYGYTF; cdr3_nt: TGTGCCAGCAGTCCTCAAGGGGGCCAGGCCTATGGCTACACCTTC
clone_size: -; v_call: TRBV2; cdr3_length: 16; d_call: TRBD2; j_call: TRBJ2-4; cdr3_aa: CASDKMGGRAKNIQYF; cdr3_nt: TGTGCCAGCGACAAGATGGGGGGGAGGGCCAAAAACATTCAGTACTTC
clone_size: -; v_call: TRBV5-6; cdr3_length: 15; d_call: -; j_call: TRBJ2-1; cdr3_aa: CASSSPTWNYNEQFF; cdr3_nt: TGTGCCAGCAGCTCCCCGACTTGGAATTACAATGAGCAGTTCTTC
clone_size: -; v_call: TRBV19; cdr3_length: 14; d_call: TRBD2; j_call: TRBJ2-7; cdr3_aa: CASSISLAVDEQYF; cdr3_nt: TGTGCCAGTAGTATATCGCTAGCGGTAGACGAGCAGTACTTC
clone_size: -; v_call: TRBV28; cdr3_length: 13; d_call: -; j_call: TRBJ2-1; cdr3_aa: CATDLGRLNEQFF; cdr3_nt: TGTGCCACCGACCTGGGACGCCTCAATGAGCAGTTCTTC
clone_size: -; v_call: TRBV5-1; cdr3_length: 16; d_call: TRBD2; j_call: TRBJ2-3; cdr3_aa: CASSYSSSGATDTQYF; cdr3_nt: TGCGCCAGCAGCTACTCCTCTAGCGGGGCCACAGATACGCAGTATTTT
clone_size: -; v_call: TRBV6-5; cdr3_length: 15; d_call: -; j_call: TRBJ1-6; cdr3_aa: CASSYRDSPNSPLHF; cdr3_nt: TGTGCCAGCAGTTATCGCGACAGCCCTAATTCACCCCTCCACTTT
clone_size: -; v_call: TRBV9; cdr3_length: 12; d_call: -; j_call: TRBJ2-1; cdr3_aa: CASSVRANEQFF; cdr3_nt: TGTGCCAGCAGCGTACGGGCCAATGAGCAGTTCTTC
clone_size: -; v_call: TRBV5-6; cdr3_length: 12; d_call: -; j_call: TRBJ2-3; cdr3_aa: CASSRGTVGGNF; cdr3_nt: TGTGCCAGCAGCAGAGGGACAGTGGGCGGGAATTTT
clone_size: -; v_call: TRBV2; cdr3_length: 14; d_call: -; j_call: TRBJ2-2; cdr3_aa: CASSAAYITGELFF; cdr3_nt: TGTGCCAGCAGTGCTGCGTATATTACCGGGGAGCTGTTTTTT
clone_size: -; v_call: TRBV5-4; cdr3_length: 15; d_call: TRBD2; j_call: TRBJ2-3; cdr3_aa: CASSRTSGDTDTQYF; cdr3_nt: TGTGCCAGCAGTCGTACTAGCGGAGACACAGATACGCAGTATTTT
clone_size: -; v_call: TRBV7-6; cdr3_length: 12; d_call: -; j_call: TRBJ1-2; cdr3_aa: CASSARNYGYTF; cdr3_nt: TGTGCCAGCAGCGCCAGAAACTATGGCTACACCTTC
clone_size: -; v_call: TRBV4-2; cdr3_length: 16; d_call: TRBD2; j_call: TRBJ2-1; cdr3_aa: CASSQVTLAGPNEQFF; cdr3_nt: TGTGCCAGCAGCCAAGTGACACTAGCGGGACCCAATGAGCAGTTCTTC
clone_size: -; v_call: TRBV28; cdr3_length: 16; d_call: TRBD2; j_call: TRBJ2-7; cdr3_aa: CASSPLGAGGPHEQYF; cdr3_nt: TGTGCCAGCAGCCCCCTGGGAGCGGGAGGGCCCCACGAGCAGTACTTC
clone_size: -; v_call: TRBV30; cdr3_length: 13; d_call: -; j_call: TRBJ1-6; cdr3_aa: CAAHRKVRSPLHF; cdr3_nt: TGTGCCGCGCATCGGAAAGTCCGTTCACCCCTCCACTTT
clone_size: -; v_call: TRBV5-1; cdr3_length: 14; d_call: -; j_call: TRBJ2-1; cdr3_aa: CASSFPRVPNEQFF; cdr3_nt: TGCGCCAGCAGCTTTCCTAGGGTGCCCAATGAGCAGTTCTTC
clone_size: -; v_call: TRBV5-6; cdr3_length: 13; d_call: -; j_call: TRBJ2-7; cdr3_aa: CASSFPLGNEQYF; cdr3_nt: TGTGCCAGCAGCTTCCCGTTAGGAAACGAGCAGTACTTC
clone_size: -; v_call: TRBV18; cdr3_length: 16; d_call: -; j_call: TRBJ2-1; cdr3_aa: CASSALGSTSYNEQFF; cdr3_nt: TGTGCCAGCTCCGCCTTGGGGTCCACCAGCTACAATGAGCAGTTCTTC
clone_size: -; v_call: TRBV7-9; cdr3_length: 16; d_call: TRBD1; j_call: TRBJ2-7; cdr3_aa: CASSPPGQGKYNEQYF; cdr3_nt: TGTGCCAGCAGCCCTCCGGGACAGGGAAAGTATAACGAGCAGTACTTC
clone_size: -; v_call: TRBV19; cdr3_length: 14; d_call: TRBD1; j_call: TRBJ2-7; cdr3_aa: CASSIGQGAYEQYF; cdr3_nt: TGTGCCAGTAGTATCGGACAGGGCGCCTACGAGCAGTACTTC
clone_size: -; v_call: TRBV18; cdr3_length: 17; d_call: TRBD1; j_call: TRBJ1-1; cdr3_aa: CASSPTGQGGGNTEAFF; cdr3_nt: TGTGCCAGCTCACCAACGGGACAGGGGGGAGGGAACACTGAAGCTTTCTTT
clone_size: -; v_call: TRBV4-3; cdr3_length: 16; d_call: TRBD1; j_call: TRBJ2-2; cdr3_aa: CASSQDPTGVGGELFF; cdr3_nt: TGCGCCAGCAGCCAAGATCCTACAGGGGTCGGGGGGGAGCTGTTTTTT
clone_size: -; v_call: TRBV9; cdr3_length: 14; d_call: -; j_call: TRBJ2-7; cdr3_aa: CASSVDGRTYEQYF; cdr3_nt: TGTGCCAGCAGCGTAGACGGGAGAACCTACGAGCAGTACTTC